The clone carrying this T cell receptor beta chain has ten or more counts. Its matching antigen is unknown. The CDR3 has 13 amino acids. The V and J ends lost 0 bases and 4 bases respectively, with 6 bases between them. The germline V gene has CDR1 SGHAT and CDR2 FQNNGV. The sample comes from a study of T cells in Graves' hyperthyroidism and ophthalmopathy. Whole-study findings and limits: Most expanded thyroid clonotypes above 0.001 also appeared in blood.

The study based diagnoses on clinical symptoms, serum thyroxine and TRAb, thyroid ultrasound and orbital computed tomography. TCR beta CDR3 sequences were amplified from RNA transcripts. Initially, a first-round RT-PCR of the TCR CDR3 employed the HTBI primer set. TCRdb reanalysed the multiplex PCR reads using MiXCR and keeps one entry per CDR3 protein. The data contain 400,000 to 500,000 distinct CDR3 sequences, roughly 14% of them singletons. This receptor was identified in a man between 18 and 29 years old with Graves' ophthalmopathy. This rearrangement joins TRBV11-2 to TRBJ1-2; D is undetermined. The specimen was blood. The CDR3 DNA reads TGTGCCAGCAGCTTAGATCAGTCCTATGGCTACACCTTC. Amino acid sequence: CASSLDQSYGYTF.